This passage covers 17 T cell receptor beta chains from one sample sequenced in a study of cytomegalovirus exposure and HLA in healthy donors. Amplification used 60 Vbeta primers and 13 Jbeta primers. Clones were sequenced by immunoSEQ multiplex PCR, and TCRdb holds only the in-frame ones, with some missing. Of 100,000 to 150,000 clones detected, around 76% appear once; the ten largest clones hold roughly 30%. The sequencing sample was made of PBMCs. The receptors here all came from a man aged 60-69 years in good health and CMV-seropositive.

This clone was found once. Other nucleotide sequences in the sample specify the same CDR3. The rearrangement joins TRBV11-2 to TRBJ1-1, with a weak D call TRBD1 (5 bases). This CDR3 has 14 amino acids. CDR1 SGHAT and CDR2 FQNNGV come from the germline V gene. V was pared by 0 bases and J by 3 bases, with 8 bases between. The CDR3 protein is CASSLDGGDTEAFF. CDR3 bases: TGTGCCAGCAGCTTAGATGGGGGGGACACTGAAGCTTTCTTT.

The J gene is TRBJ2-5, the V gene TRBV2, with TRBD1 matching 11 bases. The J call may be mistaken, given a closer DNA end match to TRBJ2-7. The CDR3 loop spans 14 amino acids. The germline V gene encodes CDR1 SNHLY and CDR2 FYNNEI. The CDR3 loop reads CASRGTGGSYEQYF. Here the CDR3 DNA reads TGTGCCAGCAGAGGGACAGGGGGCTCCTACGAGCAGTACTTC.

The chain joins TRBV18 to TRBJ2-7, with D perhaps TRBD1 (6 bases). The CDR3 spans 14 residues. The V gene's germline CDR1 is KGHSH and CDR2 LQKENI. Trimming took 2 bases from V and 1 from J, leaving 9 bases between them. Here the CDR3 reads CASSPDGQSYEQYF. In DNA, the CDR3 is TGTGCCAGCTCACCAGACGGACAGTCCTACGAGCAGTACTTC.

In nucleotides, the CDR3 is TGTGCCAGCAGCTTTGACCCGACAGCAAGTTACGAGCAGTACTTC. Its translation is CASSFDPTASYEQYF. The chain has TRBV5-4 and TRBJ2-7; weak D call: TRBD1 (5 bases). The germline V gene has CDR1 SGHNT and CDR2 YYREEE (reference sequence). V was pared by 2 bases and J by 4 bases, with 16 bases between. The CDR3 length is 15 residues. Full variable domain (rest looked up from reference TRBV5-4 and TRBJ2-7): ETGVTQSPTHLIKTRGQQVTLRCSSQSGHNTVSWYQQALGQGPQFIFQYYREEENGRGNFPPRFSGLQFPNYSSELNVNALELDDSALYLCASSFDPTASYEQYFGPGTRLTVT.

The J gene is TRBJ2-1, the V gene TRBV28, with a weak D call TRBD2 (6 bases). V was clipped by 7 bases and J by 8 bases, with 18 bases between them. CDR3 size: 14 residues. CDR1 is MDHEN, CDR2 SYDVKM, per germline. This CDR3 reads CASNEPGASDEQFF. The CDR3, as DNA: TGTGCCAGCAACGAACCGGGAGCCTCGGATGAGCAGTTCTTC.

V and J are TRBV5-4 and TRBJ2-2; a possible D gene is TRBD1 (6 bases). Germline CDR1 and CDR2: SGHNT and YYREEE (reference sequence). CDR3 length: 16 residues. Trimming left V 4 bases short and J 0 bases short, with 13 bases between. In nucleotides, the CDR3 is TGTGCCAGCAGCGGAAAGACAGGACCGAACACCGGGGAGCTGTTTTTT. Protein product: CASSGKTGPNTGELFF.

V and J are TRBV19 and TRBJ2-5; 9 nucleotides align to TRBD1. The V gene's germline CDR1 is LNHDA and CDR2 SQIVND (reference sequence). The CDR3 has 14 amino acids. J was trimmed by 3 bases and V by 7 bases; bases with no gene match: 6. CDR3: CASTDRGEKETQYF. The CDR3 nucleotides are TGTGCCAGTACGGACAGGGGCGAAAAAGAGACCCAGTACTTC. Using reference TRBV19 and TRBJ2-5 for the parts outside the CDR3, the full variable domain is DGGITQSPKYLFRKEGQNVTLSCEQNLNHDAMYWYRQDPGQGLRLIYYSQIVNDFQKGDIAEGYSVSREKKESFPLTVTSAQKNPTAFYLCASTDRGEKETQYFGPGTRLLVL.

This chain uses TRBV5-1 with TRBJ2-5, with a possible D match to TRBD1 (5 bases). The CDR3 extends over 12 amino acids. Germline assignment: CDR1 SGHRS and CDR2 YFSETQ. V was cut by 2 bases and J by 4 bases, with 6 bases left in between. The DNA for the CDR3 is TGCGCCAGCAGCTTTGACAGAGAGACCCAGTACTTC. This encodes CASSFDRETQYF.

The count of this clone is one. This sequence joins TRBV28 and TRBJ1-3; no definite D call. Germline V CDR1 and CDR2: MDHEN, SYDVKM. Between the trimmed V and J ends, which lost 3 bases and 2 bases, there was a span of 8 bases. This CDR3 contains 14 residues. CDR3 amino acids: CASSFLGAGNTIYF. The CDR3 nucleotides are TGTGCCAGCAGTTTTTTGGGAGCTGGAAACACCATATATTTT.

The rearrangement links TRBV18 to TRBJ2-2, with D maybe TRBD2 (6 bases). The CDR3 runs 14 residues. Per germline, CDR1 KGHSH and CDR2 LQKENI. The germline V and J ends were trimmed by 5 bases and 4 bases, with 11 bases remaining between them. Here the CDR3 DNA reads TGTGCCAGCTCAGCAGCCGGGGGCACCGGGGAGCTGTTTTTT. This translates into CASSAAGGTGELFF.

The rearrangement uses TRBV7-2 and TRBJ2-7, with TRBD1 matching over 8 bases. With 5 bases clipped from V and 1 base from J, the junction kept 7 bases outside the gene matches. Germline loops: CDR1 SGHTA, CDR2 FQGNSA. The CDR3 contains 15 residues. The CDR3 DNA is TGTGCCAGCAGCCCCGGACAGGGCGGTTCCTACGAGCAGTACTTC. Translating it yields CASSPGQGGSYEQYF.

CDR3 sequence reads: CASSYSIGGNTEAFF. In DNA, the CDR3 is TGTGCCAGCAGTTACTCGATAGGGGGGAACACTGAAGCTTTCTTT. The gene calls are TRBV6-5 and TRBJ1-1; D might be TRBD1 (6 bases). Germline CDR1 is MNHEY and CDR2 is SVGAGI. V lost 0 bases and J lost 1, with 9 bases in between. The CDR3 runs to 15 residues.

The genes are TRBV28 and TRBJ1-3, with 7 bases aligning to TRBD1. Germline assignment: CDR1 MDHEN and CDR2 SYDVKM. Trimming removed 5 bases from V and 4 bases from J; junction bases left unmatched: 8. The CDR3 totals 15 residues. CDR3 loop: CASSETTGYGNTIYF. The CDR3, as DNA: TGTGCCAGCAGTGAAACGACAGGGTACGGAAACACCATATATTTT.

The chain combines TRBV6-5 with TRBJ2-2; 8 bases are a match to TRBD2. Germline lookup yields CDR1 MNHEY and CDR2 SVGAGI. The CDR3 length is 15 residues. Trimming removed 4 bases from V and 4 bases from J; junction bases left unmatched: 5. This chain's CDR3 is CASSSAGGGTGELFF. In DNA form, the CDR3 reads TGTGCCAGCAGTTCCGCGGGAGGTGGCACCGGGGAGCTGTTTTTT.

As for this clone: The germline gene is not matched at one end of the junction; a read error may be the cause. This chain joins TRBV2 and TRBJ2-6; 11 bases fit TRBD1. The CDR3 is 18 residues long. Germline V gives CDR1 SNHLY, CDR2 FYNNEI. The DNA for the CDR3 is TGTGCCAGCAGTGATAGGACAGGGGGCTTCTCTGGGGCCAACGGCCTGACTTTC. Translated: CASSDRTGGFSGANGLTF.

The CDR3 sequence is CAWSRAGDGNGYTF. CDR3 nucleotide sequence: TGTGCCTGGAGCCGGGCAGGGGATGGTAATGGCTACACCTTC. The gene calls are TRBV30 and TRBJ1-2; tentatively, D is TRBD1 (6 bases). The V end lost 3 bases, the J end lost 6 bases, and 17 bases lay between the germline ends. The V gene's germline CDR1 is GTSNPN and CDR2 SVGIG (reference sequence). The CDR3 totals 14 residues.

V and J are TRBV9 and TRBJ2-7; TRBD1 agrees at 7 bases. V lost 4 bases to trimming and J lost 5 bases; unmatched junction nucleotides: 15. The CDR3 sequence is 16 residues long. Per the germline V gene, CDR1 is SGDLS and CDR2 is YYNGEE. The CDR3 protein is CASSPSPGQYGDEQYF. The CDR3 DNA follows: TGTGCCAGCAGCCCCTCCCCGGGACAGTACGGCGACGAGCAGTACTTC.